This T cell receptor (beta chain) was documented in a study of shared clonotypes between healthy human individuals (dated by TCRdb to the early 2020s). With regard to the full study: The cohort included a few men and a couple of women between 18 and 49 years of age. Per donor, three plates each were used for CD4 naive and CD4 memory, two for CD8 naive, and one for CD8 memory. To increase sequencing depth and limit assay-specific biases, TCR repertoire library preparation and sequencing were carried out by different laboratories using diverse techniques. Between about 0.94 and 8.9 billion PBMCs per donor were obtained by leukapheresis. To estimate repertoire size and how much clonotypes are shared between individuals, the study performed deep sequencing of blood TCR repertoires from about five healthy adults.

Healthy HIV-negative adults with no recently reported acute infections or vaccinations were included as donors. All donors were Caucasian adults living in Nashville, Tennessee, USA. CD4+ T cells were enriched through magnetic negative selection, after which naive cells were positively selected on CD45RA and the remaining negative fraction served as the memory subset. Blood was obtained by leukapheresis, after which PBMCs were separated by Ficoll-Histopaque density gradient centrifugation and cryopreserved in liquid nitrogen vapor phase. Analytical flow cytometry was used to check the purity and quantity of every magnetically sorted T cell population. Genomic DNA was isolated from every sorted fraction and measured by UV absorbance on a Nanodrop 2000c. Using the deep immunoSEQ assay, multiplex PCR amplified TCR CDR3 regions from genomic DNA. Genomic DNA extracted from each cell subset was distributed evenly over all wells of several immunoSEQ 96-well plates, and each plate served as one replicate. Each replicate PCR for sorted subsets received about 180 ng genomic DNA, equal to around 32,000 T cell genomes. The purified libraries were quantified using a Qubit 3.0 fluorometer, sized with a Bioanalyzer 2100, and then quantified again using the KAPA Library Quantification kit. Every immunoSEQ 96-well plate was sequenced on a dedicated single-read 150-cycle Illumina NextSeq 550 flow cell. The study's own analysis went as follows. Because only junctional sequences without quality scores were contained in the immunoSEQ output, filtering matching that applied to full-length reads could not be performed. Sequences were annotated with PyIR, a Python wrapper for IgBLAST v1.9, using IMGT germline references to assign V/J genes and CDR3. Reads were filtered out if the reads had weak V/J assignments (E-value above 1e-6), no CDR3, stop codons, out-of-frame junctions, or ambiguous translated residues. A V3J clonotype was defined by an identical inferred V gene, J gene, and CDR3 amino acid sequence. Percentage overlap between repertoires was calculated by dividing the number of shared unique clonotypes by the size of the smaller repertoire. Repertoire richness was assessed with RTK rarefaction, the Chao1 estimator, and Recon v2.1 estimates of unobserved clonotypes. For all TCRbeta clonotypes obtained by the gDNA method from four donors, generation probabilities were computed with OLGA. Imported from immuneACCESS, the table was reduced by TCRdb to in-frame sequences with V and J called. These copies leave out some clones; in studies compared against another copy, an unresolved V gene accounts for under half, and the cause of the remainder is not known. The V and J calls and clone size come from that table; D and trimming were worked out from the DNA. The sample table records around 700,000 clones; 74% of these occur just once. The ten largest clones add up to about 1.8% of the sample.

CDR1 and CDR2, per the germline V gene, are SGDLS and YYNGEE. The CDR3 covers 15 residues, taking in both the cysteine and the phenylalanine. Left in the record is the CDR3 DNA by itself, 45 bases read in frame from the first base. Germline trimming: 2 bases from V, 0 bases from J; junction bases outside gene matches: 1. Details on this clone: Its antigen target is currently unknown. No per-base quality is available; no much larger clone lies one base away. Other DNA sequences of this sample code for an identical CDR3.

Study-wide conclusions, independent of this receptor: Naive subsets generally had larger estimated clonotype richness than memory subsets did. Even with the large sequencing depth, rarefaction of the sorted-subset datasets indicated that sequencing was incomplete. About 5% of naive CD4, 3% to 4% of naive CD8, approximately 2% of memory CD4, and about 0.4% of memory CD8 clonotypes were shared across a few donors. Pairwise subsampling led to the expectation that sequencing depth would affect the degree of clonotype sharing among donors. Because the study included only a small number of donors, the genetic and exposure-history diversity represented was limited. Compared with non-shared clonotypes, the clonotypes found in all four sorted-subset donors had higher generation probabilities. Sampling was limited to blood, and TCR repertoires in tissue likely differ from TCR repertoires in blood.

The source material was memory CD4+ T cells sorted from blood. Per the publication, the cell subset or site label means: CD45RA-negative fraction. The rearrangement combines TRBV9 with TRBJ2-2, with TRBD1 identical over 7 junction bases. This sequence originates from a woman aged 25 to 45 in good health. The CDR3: CASSVQGANTGELFF. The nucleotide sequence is TGTGCCAGCAGCGTCCAGGGGGCGAACACCGGGGAGCTGTTTTTT.